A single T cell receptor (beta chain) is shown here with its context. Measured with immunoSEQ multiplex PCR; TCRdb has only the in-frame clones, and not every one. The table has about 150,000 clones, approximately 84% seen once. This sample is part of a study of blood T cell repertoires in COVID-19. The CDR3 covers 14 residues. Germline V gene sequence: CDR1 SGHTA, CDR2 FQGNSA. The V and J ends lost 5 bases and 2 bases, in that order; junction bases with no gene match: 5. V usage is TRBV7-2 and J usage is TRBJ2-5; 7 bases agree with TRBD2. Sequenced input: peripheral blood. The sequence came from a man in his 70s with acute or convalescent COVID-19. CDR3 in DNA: TGTGCCAGCAGCCCAGGACTAGATCAAGAGACCCAGTACTTC. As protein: CASSPGLDQETQYF.